The present T cell receptor (beta chain) was sequenced within a study of technical replicates of blood from four donors. The protocol was immunoSEQ multiplex PCR, while the TCRdb copy is restricted to in-frame clones and leaves out a portion. The table has approximately 65,000 clones, around 87% seen once. The germline V gene encodes CDR1 SGHTA and CDR2 FQGNSA. Losses at the gene ends were 1 base for V and 4 bases for J; bases not matched to a gene: 8. This CDR3 comprises 16 residues. Sequencing used PBMCs. This sequence joins TRBV7-2 and TRBJ2-7; 9 bases are a match to TRBD1. This sequence originates from a human donor in good health. Some clones in this sample may be carry-over from other donors' samples. The CDR3 region is CASSLGAPGQGYEQYF. In DNA, the CDR3 is TGTGCCAGCAGCTTAGGAGCACCGGGACAGGGTTACGAGCAGTACTTC.